This T cell receptor beta chain was captured by sequencing in a study of blood T cells in healthy people across ages. Germline values: CDR1 SGHTA, CDR2 FQGNSA. The CDR3 has 14 residues. V lost 5 bases, J lost 3 bases, and 6 bases stayed unmatched. This clonotype was seen more than once but under ten times. Its antigen remains unidentified. Study observations and caveats: PBMCs went unsorted, and a conclusive naive versus antigen-experienced comparison was therefore prevented.

The use of a sample-barcoded 5' primer and a J-beta primer mix characterized a second PCR of roughly 6 to 11 cycles. TCRdb analysed the 5' RACE reads with MiXCR anew, one entry per CDR3 protein. Counted here are roughly 500,000 distinct CDR3 sequences, approximately 25% occurring once; the ten biggest clones make up approximately 17%. The sample consisted of blood. The receptor comes from a woman aged 70-85 years in good health. The genes are TRBV7-2 and TRBJ2-7, with TRBD1 matching 8 bases. The CDR3 loop reads CASSPDRGIYEQYF. The CDR3 DNA reads as TGTGCCAGCAGCCCCGACAGGGGAATCTACGAGCAGTACTTC.